This T cell receptor beta chain derives from a study of blood T cells in healthy people across ages. A sample-barcoded 5' primer and a J-beta primer mix were used in a second PCR of roughly 6 to 11 cycles. TCRdb itself ran the 5' RACE reads through MiXCR, one entry per CDR3 protein. The sample records fewer than 1 million distinct CDR3 sequences, 40% to 50% being singletons. This TCR was recovered from a man in his 60s in good health. Sequenced material: blood.

This chain's CDR3 is CASSPRQGVPHTQYF. The DNA for the CDR3 is TGTGCCAGCAGCCCGAGACAGGGGGTCCCGCATACGCAGTATTTT. The chain joins TRBV7-9 to TRBJ2-3, with 9 positions matching TRBD1. V was clipped by 5 bases and J by 7 bases; unmatched bases: 10. CDR1 SEHNR and CDR2 FQNEAQ come from the germline V gene (reference sequence). The CDR3 loop spans 15 amino acids.